One and the same sample provided the 24 T cell receptor beta chains below, sequenced in a study of blood T cell repertoires in COVID-19. The method was immunoSEQ multiplex PCR; TCRdb's version includes in-frame clones alone and lacks a portion of them. The sample comprises more than 250,000 clones, around 83% of which are singletons, and around 1.2% rests with the top ten. Sequenced sample: peripheral blood. These receptors all stem from a woman in her fifties or sixties with acute or convalescent COVID-19.

The table lists this clone with a count of one. CDR3 residues: CSVVGGQGDYGYTF. The CDR3 bases are TGCAGCGTTGTTGGCGGACAGGGGGACTATGGCTACACCTTC. V gene TRBV29-1 combines with J gene TRBJ1-2; 10 positions match TRBD1. After removal of 4 bases from V and 3 bases from J, the junction contained 5 bases not matched to a gene. The CDR3 covers 14 residues. Germline values: CDR1 SQVTM, CDR2 ANQGSEA.

The J gene is TRBJ2-5, the V gene TRBV5-5; unclear D gene. V was pared by 0 bases and J by 4 bases, with 7 bases between. The CDR3 runs to 13 residues. Germline V gene sequence: CDR1 SGHKS, CDR2 YYEKEE (reference sequence). CDR3 nucleotide sequence: TGTGCCAGCAGCTTGGGGCCGGGAGAGACCCAGTACTTC. It codes for CASSLGPGETQYF.

The V gene is TRBV7-6, the J gene TRBJ1-1; D remains ambiguous. The CDR3 runs to 11 residues. V lost 10 bases, J lost 4 bases, and 10 bases lay in between. CDR1 is SGHVS and CDR2 is FNYEAQ in the germline V gene. The CDR3 nucleotides are TGTGCCACTCACCGGGGCACTGAAGCTTTCTTT. It codes for CATHRGTEAFF.

This chain connects TRBV19 to TRBJ1-5; tentatively, D is TRBD1 (5 bases). Trimming left V 6 bases short and J 2 bases short, with 17 bases between. Germline V gene lookup returns CDR1 LNHDA and CDR2 SQIVND (reference sequence). CDR3 length: 16 residues. The DNA of the CDR3 is TGTGCCAGTAGGGGTGTGGGGCGAAAGGGCAATCAGCCCCAGCATTTT. Amino acid sequence: CASRGVGRKGNQPQHF.

This rearrangement joins TRBV5-1 to TRBJ1-2; D unclear. The CDR3 consists of 14 residues. CDR1 and CDR2 from the germline V gene are SGHRS and YFSETQ. Trimming removed 4 bases at V and 4 bases at J, with 14 bases between. The CDR3 DNA follows: TGCGCCAGCAGCCCGGTCTCGGGATCCTATGGCTACACCTTC. Protein sequence: CASSPVSGSYGYTF.

The chain links TRBV27 to TRBJ2-2; 8 positions agree with TRBD1. Germline CDR1 is MNHEY and CDR2 is SMNVEV (reference sequence). This CDR3 is 14 amino acids long. V shed 5 bases and J 6 bases; nucleotides not matched to a gene: 5. Written as DNA, the CDR3 is TGTGCCAGCAGTCTCGGACAGGGTCCCGGGGAGCTGTTTTTT. It codes for CASSLGQGPGELFF.

The chain joins TRBV5-4 to TRBJ2-2, with 8 bases that match TRBD2. The junction had 7 bases not matched to a gene; V was cut back by 2 bases and J by 7 bases. The CDR3 sequence is 15 residues long. The germline gives CDR1 SGHNT, CDR2 YYREEE (reference sequence). The CDR3 nucleotides read TGTGCCAGCAGCTTCCCGGGAGGGCCTGACGGGGAGCTGTTTTTT. The encoded protein is CASSFPGGPDGELFF.

This clone was observed a handful of times. The chain recombines TRBV5-4 with TRBJ1-2, with D perhaps matching TRBD1 (5 bases). In germline, CDR1 is SGHNT, CDR2 YYREEE (reference sequence). CDR3 length: 15 amino acids. With 2 bases removed from V and 8 bases from J, the gap between germline ends came to 19 bases. For the CDR3, the DNA is TGTGCCAGCAGCTTACTTACGGGACTCATGGGGGGCTACACCTTC. Translating gives CASSLLTGLMGGYTF.

The V and J genes are TRBV6-5 and TRBJ2-3; TRBD1 matches 9 bases. The CDR3 sequence is 14 residues long. Germline CDR1 MNHEY, CDR2 SVGAGI. V dropped 6 bases and J dropped 6; count of bases not matched to a gene: 7. Here the CDR3 reads CASRPGTGKDTQYF. The CDR3 DNA sequence: TGTGCCAGCAGGCCCGGGACAGGGAAGGATACGCAGTATTTT.

The chain has TRBV27 and TRBJ1-5; D perhaps matches TRBD1 (6 bases). Trimming stripped 3 bases from V and 5 bases from J, with 11 bases between. The germline V gene encodes CDR1 MNHEY and CDR2 SMNVEV (reference sequence). This CDR3 contains 14 residues. The CDR3 region has the DNA TGTGCCAGCAGTTTGAGGGGGAGGGATCAGCCCCAGCATTTT. Translated: CASSLRGRDQPQHF.

The chain couples TRBV3-1 (or the pseudogene TRBV3-2) to TRBJ1-2, with a tentative D call TRBD1 (5 bases). The germline gives CDR1 LGHDT, CDR2 YNNKEL (reference sequence). This CDR3 spans 15 amino acids. The V end lost 4 bases, the J end lost 5 bases, and 17 bases lay between the germline ends. CDR3 bases: TGTGCCAGCAGCCCATCGTACGACAGCTTTTATGGCTACACCTTC. This sequence encodes CASSPSYDSFYGYTF.

This chain uses TRBV27 with TRBJ2-1; 7 bases line up with TRBD1. The CDR3 has 13 amino acids. In germline, CDR1 is MNHEY, CDR2 SMNVEV (reference sequence). Trimming at V came to 5 bases and at J to 9 bases, leaving 7 bases not matched to a gene. The CDR3 loop reads CASSPTGDPEQFF. DNA of the CDR3: TGTGCCAGCAGTCCAACAGGGGACCCTGAGCAGTTCTTC.

The chain links TRBV19 to TRBJ2-1; tentatively, D is TRBD2 (6 bases). Trimming pared 2 bases from V and 0 bases from J, leaving 20 bases between. Germline assignment: CDR1 LNHDA and CDR2 SQIVND (reference sequence). The CDR3 has 19 amino acids. DNA of the CDR3: TGTGCCAGTAGTATATCACCCCTGGGCGGGACCTTCTCCTACAATGAGCAGTTCTTC. This codes for CASSISPLGGTFSYNEQFF.

The chain uses TRBV4-3 and TRBJ2-3, with 8 bases fitting TRBD2. The CDR3 is 17 residues long. Germline V gene lookup returns CDR1 LGHNA and CDR2 YSLEER. Germline trimming cut 2 bases from V and 2 bases from J; bases unmatched to any gene: 9. The CDR3 DNA is TGCGCCAGCAGCCAATTGGGGGTCGGGGGGGCCACAGATACGCAGTATTTT. Translation gives CASSQLGVGGATDTQYF.

V and J are TRBV5-6 and TRBJ2-5; 8 bases map to TRBD2. This CDR3 spans 15 amino acids. The germline V gene encodes CDR1 SGHDT and CDR2 YYEEEE. The J segment lost 1 base and the V segment lost 6 bases, leaving 8 bases of the junction unmatched. The DNA of the CDR3 is TGTGCCAGCACCCTGGGGCTAGCGGGCCAAGAGACCCAGTACTTC. Residues: CASTLGLAGQETQYF.

The chain recombines TRBV4-3 with TRBJ2-6; no clear D gene. V was shortened by 0 bases and J by 0 bases, with 6 bases between the two germline ends. From germline, CDR1 is LGHNA and CDR2 YSLEER. The CDR3 spans 16 residues. The CDR3 sequence: CASSQDSSSGANVLTF. In DNA, the CDR3 is TGCGCCAGCAGCCAAGACAGTTCCTCTGGGGCCAACGTCCTGACTTTC.

This sequence joins TRBV19 and TRBJ1-2; no definite D call. With 3 bases removed from V and 4 bases from J, the gap between germline ends came to 9 bases. Germline V CDR1 and CDR2: LNHDA, SQIVND (reference sequence). The CDR3 covers 13 residues. The DNA of the CDR3 is TGTGCCAGTAGTATGAGCGTTGTCTATGGCTACACCTTC. Translated: CASSMSVVYGYTF.

The V and J genes are TRBV12-3 or TRBV12-4 and TRBJ1-5; weak D call: TRBD1 (6 bases). Trimming removed 8 bases at V and 5 bases at J, with 13 bases between. The length of the CDR3 is 13 residues. CDR3: CASGRTVDQPQHF. Written as DNA, the CDR3 is TGTGCCAGCGGCAGGACAGTTGATCAGCCCCAGCATTTT.

This clone showed up just a few times. This chain links TRBV5-4 with TRBJ2-7; 8 bases agree with TRBD1. V lost 4 bases and J lost 4; bases outside the gene matches: 10. Germline V gives CDR1 SGHNT, CDR2 YYREEE (reference sequence). The CDR3 has 15 residues. CDR3 DNA: TGTGCCAGCAGCACCCCGGACAGGGCAGCGTACGAGCAGTACTTC. Translating it yields CASSTPDRAAYEQYF.

The V call is TRBV7-2, the J call TRBJ1-2; D is possibly TRBD1 (5 bases). CDR1 is SGHTA, CDR2 FQGNSA, per germline. V shed 5 bases and J shed 0 bases, with 13 bases lying between them. The CDR3 has 15 residues. For the CDR3, the DNA is TGTGCCAGCAGCCTCCTAGTGACAGCTAACTATGGCTACACCTTC. This codes for CASSLLVTANYGYTF.

The rearrangement joins TRBV30 to TRBJ2-5; 8 bases are shared with TRBD2. V lost 4 bases to trimming and J lost 5 bases; unmatched junction nucleotides: 9. CDR1 and CDR2 from the germline V gene are GTSNPN and SVGIG (reference sequence). The CDR3 has 14 residues. The CDR3 DNA reads as TGTGCCTGGAAGCTCGGGGGGGCATTGGAGACCCAGTACTTC. It translates to CAWKLGGALETQYF.

The CDR3 is CSVEEDRVMETQYF. The CDR3 nucleotides read TGCAGCGTTGAGGAGGACAGGGTGATGGAGACCCAGTACTTC. This chain connects TRBV29-1 to TRBJ2-5; 8 positions agree with TRBD1. The junction had 8 bases not matched to a gene; V was cut back by 3 bases and J by 5 bases. The germline V gene encodes CDR1 SQVTM and CDR2 ANQGSEA. The CDR3 consists of 14 residues.

The V and J genes are TRBV9 and TRBJ2-1; no clear D gene. Deletions cut 0 bases from V and 8 bases from J, with 12 bases between. Germline values: CDR1 SGDLS, CDR2 YYNGEE. This CDR3 has 14 residues. DNA of the CDR3: TGTGCCAGCAGCGTAGCTCTCCCAGGCTATGAGCAGTTCTTC. It translates to CASSVALPGYEQFF.

V gene TRBV5-6 combines with J gene TRBJ2-7; 7 bases agree with TRBD1. CDR3 size: 15 residues. Germline CDR1 is SGHDT and CDR2 is YYEEEE. V lost 3 bases, J lost 0 bases, and 6 bases stayed unmatched. This chain's CDR3 is CASSSDRASSYEQYF. As DNA, the CDR3 is TGTGCCAGCAGCTCCGACAGGGCGAGCTCCTACGAGCAGTACTTC. The full variable domain, completed using reference TRBV5-6 and TRBJ2-7, is DAGVTQSPTHLIKTRGQQVTLRCSPKSGHDTVSWYQQALGQGPQFIFQYYEEEERQRGNFPDRFSGHQFPNYSSELNVNALLLGDSALYLCASSSDRASSYEQYFGPGTRLTVT.